The 10 T cell receptor beta chains presented below share a single source sample, sequenced in a study of radiotherapy plus CTLA-4 blockade in lung cancer. Only in-frame clones appear in the TCRdb table, and some are missing; sequencing was by immunoSEQ multiplex PCR. The sample carries around 40,000 clones, 80% to 90% recorded once. The sample here was peripheral blood, taken from a patient treated with radiotherapy plus ipilimumab. These receptors were collected from a human donor with non-small cell lung cancer whose response to radiotherapy plus ipilimumab could not be evaluated.

This clone was seen a handful of times. The gene calls are TRBV7-9 and TRBJ2-7; weak D call: TRBD2 (6 bases). Trimming left V 3 bases short and J 3 bases short, with 6 bases between. Germline lookup yields CDR1 SEHNR and CDR2 FQNEAQ (reference sequence). This CDR3 contains 12 residues. CDR3 loop: CASSFGSYEQYF. In nucleotides, the CDR3 is TGTGCCAGCAGCTTCGGGAGCTACGAGCAGTACTTC.

This clone showed up just once. The genes are TRBV9 and TRBJ2-1; 13 nucleotides agree with TRBD2. The CDR3 is 16 residues long. Germline CDR1 reads SGDLS; CDR2 reads YYNGEE. With 2 bases clipped from V and 7 bases from J, the junction kept 6 bases outside the gene matches. The CDR3 is CASSVSGTSGMNEQFF. The CDR3 bases are TGTGCCAGCAGCGTGTCCGGGACTAGCGGGATGAATGAGCAGTTCTTC.

The V and J genes are TRBV11-2 and TRBJ1-1, with D possibly matching TRBD1 (5 bases). Looked up from germline, CDR1 is SGHAT and CDR2 is FQNNGV. The CDR3 totals 15 residues. V lost 5 bases, J lost 10 bases, and 23 bases lay in between. CDR3 sequence: CASSPGPYFPWGAFF. In DNA, the CDR3 is TGTGCCAGCAGCCCAGGGCCCTACTTCCCTTGGGGAGCTTTCTTT.

The chain uses TRBV2 and TRBJ1-4, with TRBD1 matching over 7 bases. Germline loops: CDR1 SNHLY, CDR2 FYNNEI. The junction had 9 bases not matched to a gene; V was cut back by 1 base and J by 10 bases. This CDR3 is 15 amino acids long. CDR3 sequence reads: CASSEGTTGKGKLFF. The CDR3 nucleotides read TGTGCCAGCAGTGAAGGGACGACAGGGAAAGGAAAACTGTTTTTT.

The chain links TRBV28 to TRBJ2-4; possibly TRBD2 for D (6 bases). The V gene lost 4 bases and the J gene lost 3 bases, with 13 bases spanning the gap. This CDR3 spans 15 amino acids. Germline-derived CDR1 and CDR2 are MDHEN and SYDVKM. The CDR3: CASSSGGSGKNIQYF. In DNA, the CDR3 is TGTGCCAGCAGTTCCGGGGGTTCGGGCAAAAACATTCAGTACTTC. The full variable domain, rest sourced from reference TRBV28 and TRBJ2-4, is DVKVTQSSRYLVKRTGEKVFLECVQDMDHENMFWYRQDPGLGLRLIYFSYDVKMKEKGDIPEGYSVSREKKERFSLILESASTNQTSMYLCASSSGGSGKNIQYFGAGTRLSVL.

The CDR3 loop is CATSSGAGAGDEQFF. For the CDR3, the DNA is TGTGCCACCAGCAGCGGGGCGGGAGCTGGCGATGAGCAGTTCTTC. The chain links TRBV15 to TRBJ2-1; 7 bases match TRBD2. Germline-derived CDR1 and CDR2 are LNHNV and YYDKDF (reference sequence). V shed 3 bases and J 8 bases; nucleotides not matched to a gene: 10. CDR3 size: 15 residues.

The CDR3 nucleotides are TGTGCCAGCAGTTGGTACCCTAGCGGGGACTACAATGAGCAGTTCTTC. Protein: CASSWYPSGDYNEQFF. The chain carries TRBV27 and TRBJ2-1, with 9 nucleotides matching TRBD2. Germline CDR1 MNHEY, CDR2 SMNVEV (reference sequence). J gave up 3 bases and V 4 bases, and 7 bases lay outside the gene matches. This CDR3 is built from 16 residues.

This clone showed up just once. The genes are TRBV5-6 and TRBJ2-5; D may be TRBD2 (6 bases). The CDR3 runs to 13 residues. Germline CDR1 reads SGHDT; CDR2 reads YYEEEE. Trimming shortened V by 4 bases and J by 1 base, and 8 bases separated the two germline ends. The CDR3 loop is CASSGDSQETQYF. CDR3 bases: TGTGCCAGCAGCGGGGACTCCCAAGAGACCCAGTACTTC.

This chain joins TRBV4-2 and TRBJ2-1; 7 bases agree with TRBD1. This CDR3 region has 16 residues. V shed 4 bases and J 6 bases; nucleotides not matched to a gene: 12. CDR1 is LGHNA and CDR2 is YNFKEQ in the germline V gene. In DNA form, the CDR3 reads TGTGCCAGCAGCCTTCACAGGGGAAGGCCCGGCAATGAGCAGTTCTTC. It specifies CASSLHRGRPGNEQFF.

This clone was found a few times. The chain couples TRBV7-8 to TRBJ1-3; weak D call: TRBD1 (5 bases). The CDR3 spans 14 residues. Trimming left V 4 bases short and J 1 base short, with 8 bases between. Per germline, CDR1 SGHVS and CDR2 FQNEAQ. CDR3 bases: TGTGCCAGCAGCTCCGGGACTTCTGGAAACACCATATATTTT. Its translation is CASSSGTSGNTIYF.